This TCR beta chain comes out of a study of cytomegalovirus exposure and HLA in healthy donors. Study-level information: Earlier work reported 100 million or so unique TCR beta sequences from 180 million or so T cells.

The PCR made use of 60 Vbeta and 13 Jbeta primers. Profiling relied on immunoSEQ multiplex PCR, and the TCRdb table lists in-frame clones only, not all of them. Of 150,000 to 200,000 clones in the sample, over 75% are singletons; the top ten hold 2.4%. This clone was seen at least ten times. The V end lost 1 base, the J end lost 3 bases, and 4 bases lay between the germline ends. The CDR3 runs to 13 residues. Germline V lookup: CDR1 SGDLS, CDR2 YYNGEE. The sample was PBMCs. The TCR sequence derives from a man aged 60 to 75 in good health and CMV-seronegative. The chain uses TRBV9 and TRBJ2-2; no definite D call. The CDR3 DNA sequence: TGTGCCAGCAGCGTAAGCCACACCGGGGAGCTGTTTTTT. Its translation: CASSVSHTGELFF.